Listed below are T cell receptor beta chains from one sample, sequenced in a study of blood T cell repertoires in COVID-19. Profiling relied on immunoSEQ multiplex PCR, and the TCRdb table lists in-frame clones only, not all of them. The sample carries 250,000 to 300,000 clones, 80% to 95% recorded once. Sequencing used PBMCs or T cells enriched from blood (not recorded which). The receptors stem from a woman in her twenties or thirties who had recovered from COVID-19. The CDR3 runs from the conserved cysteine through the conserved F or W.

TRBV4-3 CASSQDGGRQPQHF
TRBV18 CASSRDRGDEKLFF
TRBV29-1 CSVVIMWAGGEKLFF
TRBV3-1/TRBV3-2 CASSLRPYRVRSNSPLHF
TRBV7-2 CASSLYRGRSTDTQYF
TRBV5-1 CASSLGGMEETQYF
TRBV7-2 CASSPVSGSEKTQYF
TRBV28 CAYGQGESRYGYTF
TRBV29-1 CSVAAGWYNEQFF
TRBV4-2 CASSQVGRAGEGSYNEQFF
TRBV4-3 CASSQDILNQGNQPQHF
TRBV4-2 CASSQGLDSQVTGELFF
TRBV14 CASSQTGSFIFF
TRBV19 CASRQGNQPQHF
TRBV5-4 CASSLAPSSYNEQFF
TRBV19 CASSIRAGEGTYEQYF
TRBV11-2 CASRGTSGLNEQFF
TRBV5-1 CASSLVDTQETQYF
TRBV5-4 CASSRRGSDTGELFF
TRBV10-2 CASNEGQGATEAFF
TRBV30 CAWRGTGRSPLHF
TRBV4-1 CASSQVDRNTEAFF
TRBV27 CASSLVGTGGATGNTIYF
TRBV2 CASSEVASTDTQYF
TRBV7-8 CASSFRLAGVGGGELFF
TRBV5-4 CASSFPGSGANVLTF
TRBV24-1 CATSLDRAPYEQYF
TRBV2 CASSTLGGRRDLGNTGELFF
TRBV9 CASSSRTTSADTQYF
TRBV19 CASSRKGDTEAFF
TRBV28 CASSFALPSNQPQHF
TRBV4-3 CASSQESGHWDEQFF
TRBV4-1 CASSQLSASSYNSPLHF
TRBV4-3 CASSQEGGTSYEQYF
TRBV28 CASSLTGARTEAFF
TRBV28 CASNVGLLYEQYF
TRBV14 CASSQLGLEADTQYF
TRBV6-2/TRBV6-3 CASSRGQGSQETQYF
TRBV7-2 CASRNQGALGTEAFF